Listed here are 31 T cell receptor beta chains from one sample, sequenced in a study of T cell repertoires in cytomegalovirus infection. TCRdb independently ran MiXCR on the reads; one entry per CDR3 protein. The table lists 350,000 to 500,000 distinct CDR3 sequences, roughly 30% of them singletons, with approximately 13% in the top ten. Sequencing was done on a sample of PBMCs. Source of these receptors: a human donor in good health (CMV status not recorded). Some clones in this sample may be carry-over from other donors' samples.

This clonotype has ten or more counts. The chain recombines TRBV12-3 or TRBV12-4 with TRBJ1-5, with D possibly being TRBD1 (5 bases). Trimming left V 0 bases short and J 5 bases short, with 11 bases between. This CDR3 has 15 amino acids. The CDR3 sequence is CASSLAPGDHQPQHF. CDR3 DNA sequence: TGTGCCAGCAGTTTAGCGCCCGGGGACCATCAGCCCCAGCATTTT.

This clonotype has more than one count but fewer than ten. This chain uses TRBV14 with TRBJ1-1; D not resolved. Trimming removed 4 bases at V and 4 bases at J, with 13 bases between. The CDR3 covers 14 residues. Germline V gene data show CDR1 as SGHDN and CDR2 as FVKESK. The CDR3 sequence is CASSPLMTSTEAFF. As DNA, the CDR3 is TGTGCCAGCAGCCCTCTTATGACAAGCACTGAAGCTTTCTTT.

In its sample, this clonotype was seen a few times. The chain uses TRBV12-3 or TRBV12-4 and TRBJ1-4; 7 nucleotides match TRBD1. V lost 0 bases, J lost 7 bases, and 2 bases stayed unmatched. The CDR3 runs 14 residues. CDR3 nucleotides: TGTGCCAGCAGTTTAGCAGGGGGCGGTGAAAAACTGTTTTTT. This encodes CASSLAGGGEKLFF.

This clonotype has a handful of counts. The chain uses TRBV12-3 or TRBV12-4 and TRBJ1-6; D gene ambiguous. The V end was cut by 6 bases, the J end by 6 bases, with 15 bases between. The length of the CDR3 is 15 residues. The CDR3 bases are TGTGCCAGCAGCCTAGGTGGCAGCAGTAATTCACCCCTCCACTTT. It encodes CASSLGGSSNSPLHF.

J is TRBJ2-1 and V is TRBV7-6; D unclear. The germline V and J ends were trimmed by 5 bases and 2 bases, with 16 bases remaining between them. The germline V gene has CDR1 SGHVS and CDR2 FNYEAQ. CDR3 length: 16 amino acids. The CDR3: CASSGLGSAAYNEQFF. In DNA form, the CDR3 reads TGTGCCAGCAGCGGGCTTGGCTCCGCTGCCTACAATGAGCAGTTCTTC.

Turning to this clonotype: Possible read error: a much larger clone is one base away. The chain is built from TRBV12-3 or TRBV12-4 and TRBJ1-4, with D possibly matching TRBD1 (5 bases). CDR3 length: 14 amino acids. Trimming removed 4 bases from V and 10 bases from J, with 16 bases in between. CDR3 loop: CASSSDTEIGKLFF. In nucleotides, the CDR3 is TGTGCCAGCAGTTCGGACACGGAAATCGGAAAACTGTTTTTT.

The chain links TRBV10-3 to TRBJ2-7, with D possibly TRBD2 on 5 matching bases. Germline V gene lookup returns CDR1 ENHRY and CDR2 SYGVKD. The V end lost 2 bases, the J end lost 4 bases, and 18 bases lay between the germline ends. The CDR3 sequence is 16 residues long. CDR3 region: CAISEPGNADGYEQYF. The CDR3 DNA is TGTGCCATCAGTGAGCCCGGGAACGCAGACGGATACGAGCAGTACTTC.

This clonotype was seen repeatedly, ten times or more. The rearrangement uses TRBV7-2 and TRBJ1-1; D is unclear. Deletions cut 1 base from V and 5 bases from J, with 14 bases between. Per germline, CDR1 SGHTA and CDR2 FQGNSA. CDR3 length: 15 amino acids. CDR3 sequence: CASSLEVGRGTEAFF. The CDR3 DNA reads as TGTGCCAGCAGCTTAGAGGTGGGTCGGGGAACTGAAGCTTTCTTT.

This sequence joins TRBV20-1 and TRBJ2-5; tentative D call: TRBD2 (5 bases). CDR3 length: 14 amino acids. V gave up 3 bases and J gave up 5 bases, with 16 bases separating them. Per germline, CDR1 DFQATT and CDR2 SNEGSKA (reference sequence). The DNA for the CDR3 is TGCAGTGCTAGGCCGGGAAAAGGGTTGGAGACCCAGTACTTC. This encodes CSARPGKGLETQYF.

V gene TRBV5-6 combines with J gene TRBJ1-1; 8 nucleotides match TRBD1. Germline V gene lookup returns CDR1 SGHDT and CDR2 YYEEEE. This CDR3 has 17 amino acids. J lost 2 bases, V lost 0 bases, and 9 bases had no gene match. The CDR3 DNA follows: TGTGCCAGCAGCTTGGGCCGGACAGGGCATCGAAACACTGAAGCTTTCTTT. It translates to CASSLGRTGHRNTEAFF. The full variable domain, with the rest looked up from reference TRBV5-6 and TRBJ1-1, is DAGVTQSPTHLIKTRGQQVTLRCSPKSGHDTVSWYQQALGQGPQFIFQYYEEEERQRGNFPDRFSGHQFPNYSSELNVNALLLGDSALYLCASSLGRTGHRNTEAFFGQGTRLTVV.

In its sample, this clonotype was seen once. The CDR3 DNA sequence: TGCAGTGCTAGGGCCAACAGGGGGATGGAGACCCAGTACTTC. Encoded protein: CSARANRGMETQYF. The chain carries TRBV20-1 and TRBJ2-5; 8 bases match TRBD1. V gave up 3 bases and J gave up 5 bases; unmatched junction bases: 8. The CDR3 consists of 14 residues. The germline gives CDR1 DFQATT, CDR2 SNEGSKA (reference sequence).

CDR3 sequence reads: CASSLTSGAVADTQYF. The CDR3 DNA reads TGTGCCAGCAGCTTAACTAGCGGGGCGGTTGCAGATACGCAGTATTTT. The rearrangement joins TRBV7-2 to TRBJ2-3; 10 bases map to TRBD2. This CDR3 spans 16 amino acids. The trim removed 2 bases at V and 4 bases at J, leaving 6 bases unmatched. The germline V gene has CDR1 SGHTA and CDR2 FQGNSA.

The chain couples TRBV12-3 or TRBV12-4 to TRBJ2-2; D gene uncertain. The CDR3 totals 16 residues. V was cut by 5 bases and J by 1 base, with 14 bases left in between. The CDR3: CASSPIGSMNTGELFF. As DNA, the CDR3 is TGTGCCAGCAGTCCAATTGGCAGCATGAACACCGGGGAGCTGTTTTTT.

This clonotype was observed at least ten times. The chain recombines TRBV7-6 with TRBJ2-2; D unclear. Germline CDR1 reads SGHVS; CDR2 reads FNYEAQ. The CDR3 contains 13 residues. The V end was cut by 3 bases, the J end by 6 bases, with 8 bases between. The CDR3 spells CASSFVGSGELFF. The CDR3, as DNA: TGTGCCAGCAGCTTCGTGGGGTCCGGGGAGCTGTTTTTT.

This clonotype was counted between two and nine times. The CDR3 DNA reads as TGTGCCACCAGTGGAACCGGACAGGGGGCGAAACAGCCCCAGCATTTT. This translates into CATSGTGQGAKQPQHF. The rearrangement joins TRBV24-1 to TRBJ1-5, with TRBD1 matching 11 bases. This CDR3 has 16 amino acids. The germline V gene has CDR1 KGHDR and CDR2 SFDVKD. The ends lost 5 bases at V and 7 bases at J; junction bases unmatched: 9.

Notes on this clonotype: A much larger clone lies one base from this, so it may be a read error. The chain carries TRBV12-3 or TRBV12-4 and TRBJ2-2, with 11 bases identical to TRBD2. The length of the CDR3 is 16 residues. The CDR3: CASSLTLAGGPGELVF. The CDR3 nucleotides are TGTGCCAGCAGTTTAACCTTAGCGGGGGGGCCCGGGGAGCTGGTTTTT.

The chain links TRBV19 to TRBJ1-5, with a tentative D call TRBD1 (5 bases). Germline CDR1 and CDR2: LNHDA and SQIVND (reference sequence). V lost 0 bases, J lost 4 bases, and 10 bases lay in between. CDR3 length: 15 residues. CDR3 residues: CASSIEVRQNQPQHF. The CDR3 DNA sequence: TGTGCCAGTAGTATAGAGGTCAGACAGAATCAGCCCCAGCATTTT.

This clonotype was detected only a few times. V gene TRBV7-2 combines with J gene TRBJ2-7, with D maybe TRBD2 (5 bases). The germline CDR1 and CDR2 sequences are SGHTA and FQGNSA. There are 16 residues in the CDR3. V lost 2 bases to trimming and J lost 4 bases, with 18 bases between them. CDR3: CASSLRRATLGYEQYF. CDR3 sequence (DNA): TGTGCCAGCAGCTTAAGGCGGGCTACCCTCGGATACGAGCAGTACTTC.

This clonotype was observed a few times. The V and J genes are TRBV19 and TRBJ2-3; D possibly corresponds to TRBD2 (6 bases). The germline V gene has CDR1 LNHDA and CDR2 SQIVND (reference sequence). Trimming left V 4 bases short and J 0 bases short, with 11 bases between. The CDR3 extends over 15 amino acids. CDR3: CASSTGTASTDTQYF. CDR3 nucleotides: TGTGCCAGTAGTACGGGGACTGCTAGCACAGATACGCAGTATTTT.

This clonotype has at least ten counts. The gene calls are TRBV7-2 and TRBJ1-5; D is possibly TRBD1 (5 bases). The ends were cut back, 1 base at V and 11 bases at J, with 21 bases in the middle. Germline lookup yields CDR1 SGHTA and CDR2 FQGNSA. This CDR3 region has 16 residues. For the CDR3, the DNA is TGTGCCAGCAGCTTAGGATCCGCGGGGGGTGGAGGGGCCCAGCATTTT. Translation: CASSLGSAGGGGAQHF.

In its sample, this clonotype was seen many times. The rearrangement joins TRBV6-5 to TRBJ1-2, with D hard to call. The CDR3 contains 13 residues. CDR1 and CDR2 (germline): MNHEY, SVGAGI. The ends were cut back, 2 bases at V and 7 bases at J, with 11 bases in the middle. CDR3 sequence (DNA): TGTGCCAGCAGTTACGTGTCGGGGTTTGGCTACACCTTC. Amino acids: CASSYVSGFGYTF.

The chain is built from TRBV10-3 and TRBJ2-3; 9 positions agree with TRBD2. The CDR3 loop spans 14 amino acids. The germline CDR1 and CDR2 sequences are ENHRY and SYGVKD. The V and J ends lost 6 bases and 3 bases, in that order; junction bases with no gene match: 4. CDR3 sequence: CAIRPSGETDTQYF. In nucleotides, the CDR3 is TGTGCCATCAGGCCTAGCGGGGAGACAGATACGCAGTATTTT.

The rearrangement links TRBV20-1 to TRBJ1-2, with a tentative D call TRBD1 (5 bases). V was trimmed by 3 bases and J by 2 bases, leaving 10 bases between them. Germline V gene data show CDR1 as DFQATT and CDR2 as SNEGSKA (reference sequence). This CDR3 region has 13 residues. This CDR3 reads CSASEGRNYGYTF. CDR3 coding DNA: TGCAGTGCTAGTGAGGGACGGAACTATGGCTACACCTTC.

The chain recombines TRBV4-1 with TRBJ1-6; TRBD1 aligns across 7 bases. This CDR3 contains 16 residues. Unmatched junction bases numbered 8, after V lost 4 bases and J lost 5 bases. The germline gives CDR1 MGHRA, CDR2 YSYEKL. CDR3 coding DNA: TGCGCCAGCAGCCGAGACCGGGACAGAGATAATTCACCCCTCCACTTT. The encoded protein is CASSRDRDRDNSPLHF.

This clonotype was counted ten times or more. V gene TRBV7-2 combines with J gene TRBJ2-1, with TRBD1 matching over 7 bases. There are 15 residues in the CDR3. Germline V lookup: CDR1 SGHTA, CDR2 FQGNSA. V was pared by 1 base and J by 7 bases, with 7 bases of the junction left unmatched. The CDR3 loop is CASSLVYRGWNEQFF. The CDR3 nucleotides are TGTGCCAGCAGCTTAGTTTACAGGGGCTGGAATGAGCAGTTCTTC.

V and J are TRBV12-3 or TRBV12-4 and TRBJ1-2, with D perhaps TRBD1 (5 bases). The length of the CDR3 is 13 residues. With 7 bases removed from V and 4 bases from J, the gap between germline ends came to 13 bases. This chain's CDR3 is CASNKRGGYGYTF. The CDR3 region has the DNA TGTGCCAGCAACAAACGGGGGGGCTATGGCTACACCTTC.

This clonotype has a count of ten or more. The chain links TRBV7-6 to TRBJ2-3; TRBD2 matches 7 bases. The V gene's germline CDR1 is SGHVS and CDR2 FNYEAQ. V shed 5 bases and J 4 bases; nucleotides not matched to a gene: 6. The CDR3 length is 14 residues. CDR3 in DNA: TGTGCCAGCAGCACGAGTGGGGGGGCAGATACGCAGTATTTT. It is translated as CASSTSGGADTQYF.

This clonotype was counted many times. The V and J genes are TRBV7-8 and TRBJ2-7; possibly TRBD1 for D (5 bases). Between the trimmed V and J ends, which lost 6 bases and 3 bases, there was a span of 24 bases. This CDR3 has 17 residues. Germline assignment: CDR1 SGHVS and CDR2 FQNEAQ. CDR3 protein: CASRPTWTDTRSYEQYF. CDR3 nucleotides: TGTGCCAGCAGGCCAACCTGGACGGACACTCGAAGCTACGAGCAGTACTTC. Full variable domain (rest looked up from reference TRBV7-8 and TRBJ2-7): GAGVSQSPRYKVAKRGQDVALRCDPISGHVSLFWYQQALGQGPEFLTYFQNEAQLDKSGLPSDRFFAERPEGSVSTLKIQRTQQEDSAVYLCASRPTWTDTRSYEQYFGPGTRLTVT.

Comments on this clonotype: It may be a read error: a sequence one base away is much more abundant. This rearrangement joins TRBV7-2 to TRBJ2-5, with D tentatively TRBD2 (5 bases). The germline V gene encodes CDR1 SGHTA and CDR2 FQGNSA. CDR3 length: 14 residues. CDR3 DNA: TGTGCCAGCAGCTCCTTCGGGGAACAAGAGACCCAGAACTTC. It translates to CASSSFGEQETQNF.

In its sample, this clonotype was seen a few times. The CDR3: CASSTLAGKNSPLHF. CDR3 nucleotide sequence: TGTGCCAGCAGCACATTGGCAGGGAAGAATTCACCCCTCCACTTT. The genes are TRBV12-3 or TRBV12-4 and TRBJ1-6; maybe TRBD1 (5 bases). With 6 bases removed from V and 7 bases from J, the gap between germline ends came to 16 bases. The CDR3 is 15 residues long.

This clonotype was counted a few times. The chain joins TRBV3-1 to TRBJ1-2; D unclear. Germline CDR1 reads LGHDT; CDR2 reads YNNKEL (reference sequence). Trimming left V 0 bases short and J 7 bases short, with 12 bases between. The CDR3 is 14 residues long. The CDR3 DNA reads TGTGCCAGCAGCCAAGATCTTCCCTCGCCTGGCTACACCTTC. As protein: CASSQDLPSPGYTF.